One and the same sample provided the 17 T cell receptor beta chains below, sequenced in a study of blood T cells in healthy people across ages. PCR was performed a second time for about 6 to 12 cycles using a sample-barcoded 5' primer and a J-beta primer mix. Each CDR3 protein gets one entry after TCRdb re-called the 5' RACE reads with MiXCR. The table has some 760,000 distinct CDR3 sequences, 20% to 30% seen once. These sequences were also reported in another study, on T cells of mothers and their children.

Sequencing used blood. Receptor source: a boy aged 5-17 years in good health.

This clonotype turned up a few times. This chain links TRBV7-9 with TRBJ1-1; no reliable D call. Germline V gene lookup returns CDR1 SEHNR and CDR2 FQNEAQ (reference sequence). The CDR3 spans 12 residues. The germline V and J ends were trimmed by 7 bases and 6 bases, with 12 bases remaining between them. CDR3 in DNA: TGTGCCAGCACCTTTGTTGCATCTGAAGCTTTCTTT. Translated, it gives CASTFVASEAFF.

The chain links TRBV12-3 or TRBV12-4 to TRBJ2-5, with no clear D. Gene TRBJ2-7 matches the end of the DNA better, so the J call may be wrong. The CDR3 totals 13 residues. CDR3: CASSLGTYGEQYF. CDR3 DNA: TGTGCCAGCAGTTTAGGAACGTACGGCGAGCAGTACTTC.

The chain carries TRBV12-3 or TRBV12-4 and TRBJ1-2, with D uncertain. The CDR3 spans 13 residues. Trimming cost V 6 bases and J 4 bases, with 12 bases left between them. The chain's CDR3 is CASSPGVGYGYTF. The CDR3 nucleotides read TGTGCCAGCAGCCCCGGGGTCGGCTATGGCTACACCTTC.

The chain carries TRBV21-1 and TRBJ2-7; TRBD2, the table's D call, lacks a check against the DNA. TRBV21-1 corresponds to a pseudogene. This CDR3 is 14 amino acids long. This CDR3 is CASRTPGLTYEQYF. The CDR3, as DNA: TGTGCCAGCAGGACACCGGGACTAACATACGAGCAGTACTTC.

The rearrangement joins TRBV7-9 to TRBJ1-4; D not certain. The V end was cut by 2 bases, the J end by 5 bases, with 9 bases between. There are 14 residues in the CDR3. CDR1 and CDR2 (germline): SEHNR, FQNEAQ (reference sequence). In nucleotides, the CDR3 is TGTGCCAGCAGCTTATGGGCGGAGAATGAAAAACTGTTTTTT. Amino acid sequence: CASSLWAENEKLFF.

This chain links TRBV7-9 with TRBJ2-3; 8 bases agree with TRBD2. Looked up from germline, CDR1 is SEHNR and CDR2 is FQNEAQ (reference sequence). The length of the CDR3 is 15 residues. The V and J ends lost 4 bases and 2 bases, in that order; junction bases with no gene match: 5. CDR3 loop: CASSWREDHTDTQYF. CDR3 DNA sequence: TGTGCCAGCAGCTGGCGGGAGGACCACACAGATACGCAGTATTTT.

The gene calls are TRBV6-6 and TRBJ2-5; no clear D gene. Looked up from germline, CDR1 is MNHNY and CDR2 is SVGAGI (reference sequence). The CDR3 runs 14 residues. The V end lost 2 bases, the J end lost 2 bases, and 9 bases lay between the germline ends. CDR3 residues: CASSYRVGQETQYF. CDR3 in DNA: TGTGCCAGCAGTTACAGGGTAGGGCAAGAGACCCAGTACTTC.

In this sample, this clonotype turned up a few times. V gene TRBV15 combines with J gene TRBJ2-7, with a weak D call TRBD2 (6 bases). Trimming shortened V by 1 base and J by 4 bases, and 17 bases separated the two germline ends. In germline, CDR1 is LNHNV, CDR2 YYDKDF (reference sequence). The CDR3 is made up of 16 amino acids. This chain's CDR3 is CATSRAGGGTGYEQYF. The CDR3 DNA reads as TGTGCCACCAGCAGAGCGGGTGGCGGGACGGGGTACGAGCAGTACTTC.

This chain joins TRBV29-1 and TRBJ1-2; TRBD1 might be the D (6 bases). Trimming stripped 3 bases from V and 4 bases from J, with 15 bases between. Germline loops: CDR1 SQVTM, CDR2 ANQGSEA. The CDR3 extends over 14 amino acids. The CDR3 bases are TGCAGCGTTGATTCGGGGGGCGATATCTATGGCTACACCTTC. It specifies CSVDSGGDIYGYTF.

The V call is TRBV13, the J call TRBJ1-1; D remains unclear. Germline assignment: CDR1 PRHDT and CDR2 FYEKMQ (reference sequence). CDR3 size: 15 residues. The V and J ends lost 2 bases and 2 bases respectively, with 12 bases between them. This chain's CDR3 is CASSLKRNLNTEAFF. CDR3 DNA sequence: TGTGCCAGCAGCTTAAAACGGAACCTAAACACTGAAGCTTTCTTT.

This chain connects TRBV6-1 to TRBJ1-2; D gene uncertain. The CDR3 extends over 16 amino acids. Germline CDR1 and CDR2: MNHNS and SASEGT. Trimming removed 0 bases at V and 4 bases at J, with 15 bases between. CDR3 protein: CASSEAFELATYGYTF. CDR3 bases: TGTGCCAGCAGTGAAGCGTTCGAGTTGGCGACCTATGGCTACACCTTC.

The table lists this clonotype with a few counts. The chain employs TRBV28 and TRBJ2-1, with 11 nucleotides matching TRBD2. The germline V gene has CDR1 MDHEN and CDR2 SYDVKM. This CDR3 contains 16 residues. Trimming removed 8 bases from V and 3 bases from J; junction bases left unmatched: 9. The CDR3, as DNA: TGTGCCAGCCTGGGACTAGCGGCCCCCGACTACAATGAGCAGTTCTTC. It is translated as CASLGLAAPDYNEQFF.

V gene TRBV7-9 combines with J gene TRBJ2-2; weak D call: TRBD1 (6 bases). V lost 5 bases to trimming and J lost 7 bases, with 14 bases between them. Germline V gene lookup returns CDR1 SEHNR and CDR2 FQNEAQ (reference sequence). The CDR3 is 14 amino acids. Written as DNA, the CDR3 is TGTGCCAGCAGCCCAACCCTAGGGGGCGGGGAGCTGTTTTTT. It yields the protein CASSPTLGGGELFF. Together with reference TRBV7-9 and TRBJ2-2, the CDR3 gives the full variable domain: DTGVSQNPRHKITKRGQNVTFRCDPISEHNRLYWYRQTLGQGPEFLTYFQNEAQLEKSRLLSDRFSAERPKGSFSTLEIQRTEQGDSAMYLCASSPTLGGGELFFGEGSRLTVL.

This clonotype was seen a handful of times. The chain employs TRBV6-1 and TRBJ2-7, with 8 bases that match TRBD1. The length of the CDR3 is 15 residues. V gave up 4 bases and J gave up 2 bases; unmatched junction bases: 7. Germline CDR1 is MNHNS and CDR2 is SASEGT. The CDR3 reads CASSGTGLVPYEQYF. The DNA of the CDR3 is TGTGCCAGCAGTGGGACAGGGTTAGTCCCCTACGAGCAGTACTTC.

DNA for the CDR3: TGTGCCAGCAGTTACTCGACTAGCTCCGAGGGCAGCGAGCAGTACTTC. Translation gives CASSYSTSSEGSEQYF. J is TRBJ2-7 and V is TRBV6-6, with 7 bases identical to TRBD2. The CDR3 extends over 16 amino acids. CDR1 and CDR2 (germline): MNHNY, SVGAGI (reference sequence). V was clipped by 0 bases and J by 6 bases; unmatched bases: 11.

The CDR3 loop is CSVRLGEQFF. CDR3 sequence (DNA): TGCAGCGTACGCCTAGGTGAGCAGTTCTTC. V and J are TRBV29-1 and TRBJ2-1, with no clear D. The CDR3 consists of 10 residues. CDR1 is SQVTM and CDR2 is ANQGSEA in the germline V gene. V was trimmed by 6 bases and J by 9 bases, leaving 9 bases between them.

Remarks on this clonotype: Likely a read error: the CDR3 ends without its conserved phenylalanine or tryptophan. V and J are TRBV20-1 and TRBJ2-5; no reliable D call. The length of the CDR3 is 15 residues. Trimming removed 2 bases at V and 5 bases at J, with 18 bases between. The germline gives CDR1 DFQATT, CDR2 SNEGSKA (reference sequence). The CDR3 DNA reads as TGCAGTGCTAGACCTGCGGATGGGTTGGGGGAGACCCAGTACCTC. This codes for CSARPADGLGETQYL.